These 10 T cell receptor beta chains were sequenced from one sample in a study of blood T cell repertoires in COVID-19. The protocol was immunoSEQ multiplex PCR, while the TCRdb copy is restricted to in-frame clones and leaves out a portion. The table lists fewer than 85,000 clones, roughly 80% of them singletons, with over 15% in the top ten. The sample taken for sequencing was peripheral blood. These receptors all come from a woman aged 55-75 years with acute or convalescent COVID-19.

The rearrangement uses TRBV4-1 and TRBJ1-2, with TRBD1 matching over 7 bases. This CDR3 region has 15 residues. CDR1 and CDR2 from the germline V gene are MGHRA and YSYEKL. With 4 bases clipped from V and 5 bases from J, the junction kept 10 bases outside the gene matches. The CDR3: CASSLRGDSRYGYTF. The CDR3 coding sequence is TGCGCCAGCAGCCTCCGTGGGGACAGTCGGTATGGCTACACCTTC.

The chain uses TRBV4-3 and TRBJ2-1, with D possibly being TRBD1 (6 bases). V lost 0 bases, J lost 4 bases, and 10 bases lay in between. CDR1 and CDR2 from the germline V gene are LGHNA and YSLEER. CDR3 size: 15 residues. Here the CDR3 DNA reads TGCGCCAGCAGCCAAGATTGGGGGCCATACAATGAGCAGTTCTTC. Translated, it gives CASSQDWGPYNEQFF.

The chain combines TRBV7-2 with TRBJ1-5; possibly TRBD1 for D (6 bases). Trimming stripped 5 bases from V and 3 bases from J, with 17 bases between. The CDR3 totals 16 residues. Germline CDR1 is SGHTA and CDR2 is FQGNSA. This CDR3 reads CASSTPGGQVNQPQHF. CDR3 bases: TGTGCCAGCAGCACCCCCGGGGGGCAGGTCAATCAGCCCCAGCATTTT. The variable domain in full, with the rest retrieved from reference TRBV7-2 and TRBJ1-5, is GAGVSQSPSNKVTEKGKDVELRCDPISGHTALYWYRQSLGQGLEFLIYFQGNSAPDKSGLPSDRFSAERTGGSVSTLTIQRTQQEDSAVYLCASSTPGGQVNQPQHFGDGTRLSIL.

This CDR3 is CASSQITGEAFF. CDR3 DNA: TGTGCCAGCTCGCAGATTACAGGGGAAGCTTTCTTT. The chain recombines TRBV18 with TRBJ1-1; TRBD1 might be the D (6 bases). Trimming shortened V by 6 bases and J by 8 bases, and 13 bases separated the two germline ends. The CDR3 extends over 12 amino acids. The V gene's germline CDR1 is KGHSH and CDR2 LQKENI.

The chain uses TRBV24-1 and TRBJ2-6, with 8 bases lining up with TRBD1. V shed 9 bases and J 1 base; nucleotides not matched to a gene: 10. The CDR3 length is 17 residues. Germline values: CDR1 KGHDR, CDR2 SFDVKD. CDR3 sequence (DNA): TGTGCCACCTCACCAGGGGGCGTGGGTTCTGGGGCCAACGTCCTGACTTTC. It encodes CATSPGGVGSGANVLTF.

The chain is built from TRBV2 and TRBJ2-3, with D possibly matching TRBD2 (5 bases). There are 16 residues in the CDR3. Germline V gives CDR1 SNHLY, CDR2 FYNNEI. Trimming pared 11 bases from V and 0 bases from J, leaving 21 bases between. CDR3 DNA: TGTGCCCTGGGCAGCGGTTACCAACCGAGCACAGATACGCAGTATTTT. Translating gives CALGSGYQPSTDTQYF.

The rearrangement links TRBV6-5 to TRBJ1-1; no clear D gene. V lost 5 bases and J lost 9, with 22 bases in between. The CDR3 extends over 15 amino acids. From germline, CDR1 is MNHEY and CDR2 SVGAGI. CDR3 DNA: TGTGCCAGCAGTCGGCAGACAAGGGCAGGACTAAAAGCTTTCTTT. Translation gives CASSRQTRAGLKAFF.

The V and J genes are TRBV6-1 and TRBJ2-2; 9 bases are a match to TRBD2. CDR3 size: 16 residues. Trimming at V came to 4 bases and at J to 0 bases, leaving 3 bases not matched to a gene. Germline CDR1 MNHNS, CDR2 SASEGT. This CDR3 is CASSVVAGANTGELFF. The CDR3 nucleotides read TGTGCCAGCAGTGTAGTAGCGGGGGCGAACACCGGGGAGCTGTTTTTT.

The chain carries TRBV7-9 and TRBJ2-5; no firm D call. V was pared by 2 bases and J by 11 bases, with 21 bases between. Germline V CDR1 and CDR2: SEHNR, FQNEAQ (reference sequence). The CDR3 runs 15 residues. CDR3 bases: TGTGCCAGCAGCTTATCTGCAGGTGTTTTCCCCTTGCAGTACTTC. As protein: CASSLSAGVFPLQYF.

The chain joins TRBV5-5 to TRBJ1-3; possibly TRBD1 for D (5 bases). The germline V and J ends were trimmed by 3 bases and 0 bases, with 16 bases remaining between them. CDR3 length: 17 amino acids. CDR1 SGHKS and CDR2 YYEKEE come from the germline V gene (reference sequence). The CDR3 region is CASSYVETANSGNTIYF. The CDR3, as DNA: TGTGCCAGCAGCTACGTAGAGACAGCTAACTCTGGAAACACCATATATTTT. Full variable domain (remainder filled in from reference TRBV5-5 and TRBJ1-3): DAGVTQSPTHLIKTRGQQVTLRCSPISGHKSVSWYQQVLGQGPQFIFQYYEKEERGRGNFPDRFSARQFPNYSSELNVNALLLGDSALYLCASSYVETANSGNTIYFGEGSWLTVV.